This TCR beta chain was sequenced in a study of post-analysis software for immune sequencing data. On the study more broadly: Disease courses included relapsing-remitting, secondary progressive and progressive-relapsing multiple sclerosis. General study findings and limits: Patients with multiple sclerosis recorded significantly lower normalized Chao1 diversity than controls, the study found. Samples from a shared batch, those prepared together, strongly co-clustered by F measure.

A word on this clonotype: What it binds is unknown.

cDNA libraries of TCR beta carried unique molecular identifiers. Approximately 500,000 cDNA molecules were obtained from 1 to 10 million T cells. TCRdb processed the PCR reads anew with MiXCR; each CDR3 protein has one entry. Of 750,000 to 900,000 distinct CDR3 sequences in the sample, around 46% are singletons; the top ten hold just under 5%. Source material: blood. The sequence came from a girl between 10 and 17 years old with multiple sclerosis.

The CDR3 DNA reads TGCGCCAGCAGCGCCCCCCCGGGAGGGGAAGAGACCCAGTACTTC. Its translation: CASSAPPGGEETQYF. V gene TRBV5-1 combines with J gene TRBJ2-7; TRBD2 matches at 8 bases. The DNA end is more similar to TRBJ2-5, so the J call may be wrong. Germline loops: CDR1 SGHRS, CDR2 YFSETQ. This CDR3 is built from 15 residues.